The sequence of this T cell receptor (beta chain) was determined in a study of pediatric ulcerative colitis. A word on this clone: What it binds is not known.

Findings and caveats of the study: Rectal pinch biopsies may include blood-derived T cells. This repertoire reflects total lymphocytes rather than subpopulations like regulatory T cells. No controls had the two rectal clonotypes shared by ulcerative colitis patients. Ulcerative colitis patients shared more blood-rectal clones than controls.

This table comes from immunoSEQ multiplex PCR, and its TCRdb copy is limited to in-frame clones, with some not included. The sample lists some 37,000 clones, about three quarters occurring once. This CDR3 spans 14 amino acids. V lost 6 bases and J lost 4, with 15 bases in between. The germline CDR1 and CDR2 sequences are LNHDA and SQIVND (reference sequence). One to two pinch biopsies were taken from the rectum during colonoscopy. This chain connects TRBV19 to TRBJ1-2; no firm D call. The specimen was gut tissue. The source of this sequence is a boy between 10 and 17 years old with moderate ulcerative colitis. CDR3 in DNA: TGTGCCAGTAGGACCGGGGATCTTTTCTATGGCTACACCTTC. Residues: CASRTGDLFYGYTF.